This entry lists 9 T cell receptor beta chains sequenced from one sample in a study of CD8 T cells in Susac syndrome. With random hexamers, reverse transcription was performed on about 0.45 to 1 ug of RNA. From the immunoSEQ multiplex PCR reads, TCRdb called clonotypes with MiXCR, one entry per CDR3 protein. The data show a few hundred thousand distinct CDR3 sequences, 95% seen once. Sequencing was performed on CD4+ T cells from PBMCs. Receptors were obtained from a human donor with multiple sclerosis.

The chain carries TRBV29-1 and TRBJ1-2; tentatively, D is TRBD1 (6 bases). CDR1 and CDR2 (germline): SQVTM, ANQGSEA. The germline V and J ends were trimmed by 6 bases and 0 bases, with 11 bases remaining between them. This CDR3 has 13 residues. CDR3 region: CSVGTTANYGYTF. The CDR3, as DNA: TGCAGCGTCGGGACAACGGCTAACTATGGCTACACCTTC.

The genes are TRBV28 and TRBJ2-3; D not certain. Trimming removed 5 bases at V and 0 bases at J, with 9 bases between. CDR1 MDHEN and CDR2 SYDVKM come from the germline V gene. The CDR3 contains 14 residues. The CDR3 protein is CASSLPSSTDTQYF. CDR3 nucleotide sequence: TGTGCCAGCAGTCTCCCCTCTAGCACAGATACGCAGTATTTT.

This clonotype has a handful of counts. V and J are TRBV11-1 and TRBJ2-3; the D gene is possibly TRBD1 (6 bases). CDR1 is SGHAT, CDR2 FQDESV, per germline (reference sequence). This CDR3 is 15 amino acids long. V was cut by 2 bases and J by 0 bases, with 9 bases left in between. CDR3 sequence (DNA): TGTGCCAGCAGCTTAAGGGGGATCAGCACAGATACGCAGTATTTT. Its translation: CASSLRGISTDTQYF.

The chain has TRBV12-3 or TRBV12-4 and TRBJ2-5; perhaps TRBD2 as D (6 bases). The CDR3 runs to 15 residues. Trimming pared 6 bases from V and 4 bases from J, leaving 18 bases between. The CDR3 coding sequence is TGTGCCAGCAGAATGCAATCCGGGGGACGAGAGACCCAGTACTTC. This sequence encodes CASRMQSGGRETQYF.

V gene TRBV27 combines with J gene TRBJ2-1; possible D gene TRBD1, 5 bases. Germline V lookup: CDR1 MNHEY, CDR2 SMNVEV (reference sequence). The CDR3 is made up of 16 amino acids. V shed 8 bases and J shed 6 bases, with 23 bases lying between them. The CDR3 DNA sequence: TGTGCCAGCCTGTCCCCACGAAGGGGCAGTTTCAATGAGCAGTTCTTC. Encoded protein: CASLSPRRGSFNEQFF.

The chain joins TRBV6-1 to TRBJ2-5; D not certain. Germline V gene lookup returns CDR1 MNHNS and CDR2 SASEGT. The CDR3 spans 11 residues. Trimming shortened V by 7 bases and J by 5 bases, and 8 bases separated the two germline ends. The CDR3 region has the DNA TGTGCCAGCACCAAAACGGAGACCCAGTACTTC. It translates to CASTKTETQYF.

The table lists this clonotype with a count of one. The chain uses TRBV10-3 and TRBJ1-2; D gene unclear. Trimming removed 2 bases from V and 4 bases from J, with 8 bases in between. The germline V gene encodes CDR1 ENHRY and CDR2 SYGVKD. The CDR3 contains 13 residues. Here the CDR3 DNA reads TGTGCCATCAGTGAGGCCAGAAGCTATGGCTACACCTTC. Its protein is CAISEARSYGYTF.

The J gene is TRBJ2-5, the V gene TRBV3-1, with 7 nucleotides matching TRBD1. Trimming at V came to 3 bases and at J to 7 bases, leaving 8 bases not matched to a gene. Germline assignment: CDR1 LGHDT and CDR2 YNNKEL (reference sequence). The CDR3 consists of 14 residues. CDR3 region: CASSQGQTHRTQYF. The CDR3 bases are TGTGCCAGCAGCCAGGGACAGACCCATCGGACCCAGTACTTC.

The chain joins TRBV5-1 to TRBJ1-4; maybe TRBD1 (6 bases). CDR3 length: 15 amino acids. Trimming left V 0 bases short and J 8 bases short, with 14 bases between. The germline CDR1 and CDR2 sequences are SGHRS and YFSETQ. The CDR3 loop is CASSLDPGRGEKLFF. In DNA form, the CDR3 reads TGCGCCAGCAGCTTGGATCCGGGAAGGGGGGAAAAACTGTTTTTT.